Described below is a single T cell receptor beta chain sequence and its context. Its antigen is undetermined. PCR amplification relied on 60 Vbeta primers (plus 13 Jbeta primers). TCRdb's table, derived via immunoSEQ multiplex PCR, lists solely in-frame clones and lacks some. The table lists around 220,000 clones, about 83% of them singletons. This specimen belongs to a study of cytomegalovirus exposure and HLA in healthy donors. Germline V lookup: CDR1 MNHEY, CDR2 SMNVEV (reference sequence). This CDR3 has 15 residues. The V end lost 3 bases, the J end lost 2 bases, and 12 bases lay between the germline ends. Study-level points and caveats: Reported performance of the classifier showed diagnosis of cytomegalovirus status with high specificity and sensitivity. Researchers had no immune exposure information except CMV serostatus available.

Healthy bone marrow donors made up the donor group. The specimen was PBMCs. The chain joins TRBV27 to TRBJ2-3; D remains unclear. The receptor was isolated from a man between 35 and 55 years old in good health and CMV-seronegative. CDR3 bases: TGTGCCAGCAGTTTTGAGGAGACCTACACAGATACGCAGTATTTT. This codes for CASSFEETYTDTQYF.